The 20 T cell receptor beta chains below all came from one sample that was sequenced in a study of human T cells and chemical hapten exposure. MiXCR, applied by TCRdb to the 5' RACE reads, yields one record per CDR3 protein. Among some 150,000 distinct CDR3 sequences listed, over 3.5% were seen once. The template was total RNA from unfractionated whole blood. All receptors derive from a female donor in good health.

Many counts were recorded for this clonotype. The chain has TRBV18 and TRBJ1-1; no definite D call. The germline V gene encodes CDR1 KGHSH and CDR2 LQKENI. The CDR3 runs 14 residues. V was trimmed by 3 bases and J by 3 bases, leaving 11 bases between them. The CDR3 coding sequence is TGTGCCAGCTCACCGTCCAGGCGTGACACTGAAGCTTTCTTT. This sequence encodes CASSPSRRDTEAFF.

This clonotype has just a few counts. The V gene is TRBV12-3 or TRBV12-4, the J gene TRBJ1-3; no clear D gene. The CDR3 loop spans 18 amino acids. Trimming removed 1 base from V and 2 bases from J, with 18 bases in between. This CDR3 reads CASSLVSPGEPPGNTIYF. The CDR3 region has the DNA TGTGCCAGCAGTTTAGTCTCGCCCGGGGAACCCCCTGGAAACACCATATATTTT.

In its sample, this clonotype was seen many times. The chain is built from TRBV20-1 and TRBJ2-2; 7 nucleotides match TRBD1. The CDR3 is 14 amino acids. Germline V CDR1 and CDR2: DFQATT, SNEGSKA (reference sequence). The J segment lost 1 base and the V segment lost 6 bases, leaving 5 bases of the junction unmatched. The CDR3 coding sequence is TGCAGTGCCAGGGGGTCGGGGAACACCGGGGAGCTGTTTTTT. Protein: CSARGSGNTGELFF.

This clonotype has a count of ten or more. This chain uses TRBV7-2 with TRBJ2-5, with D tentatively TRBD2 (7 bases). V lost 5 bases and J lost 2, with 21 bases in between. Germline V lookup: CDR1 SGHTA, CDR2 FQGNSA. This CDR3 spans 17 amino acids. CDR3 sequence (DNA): TGTGCCAGCAGCGGGAGGGGTTGGAGGGGGTCTCAAGAGACCCAGTACTTC. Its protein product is CASSGRGWRGSQETQYF.

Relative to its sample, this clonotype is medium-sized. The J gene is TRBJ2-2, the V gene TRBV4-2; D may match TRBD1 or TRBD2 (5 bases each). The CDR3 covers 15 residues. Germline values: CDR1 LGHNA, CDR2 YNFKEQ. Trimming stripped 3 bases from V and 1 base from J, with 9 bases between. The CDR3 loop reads CASSHGTENTGELFF. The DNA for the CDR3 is TGTGCCAGCAGCCATGGGACGGAGAACACCGGGGAGCTGTTTTTT.

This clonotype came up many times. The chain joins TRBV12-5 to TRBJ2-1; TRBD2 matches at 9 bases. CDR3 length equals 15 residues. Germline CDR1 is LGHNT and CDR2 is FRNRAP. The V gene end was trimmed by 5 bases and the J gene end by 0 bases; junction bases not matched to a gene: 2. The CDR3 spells CASGRGLASYNEQFF. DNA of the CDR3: TGTGCTAGTGGTAGGGGACTAGCCTCCTACAATGAGCAGTTCTTC. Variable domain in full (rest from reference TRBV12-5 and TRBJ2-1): DARVTQTPRHKVTEMGQEVTMRCQPILGHNTVFWYRQTMMQGLELLAYFRNRAPLDDSGMPKDRFSAEMPDATLATLKIQPSEPRDSAVYFCASGRGLASYNEQFFGPGTRLTVL.

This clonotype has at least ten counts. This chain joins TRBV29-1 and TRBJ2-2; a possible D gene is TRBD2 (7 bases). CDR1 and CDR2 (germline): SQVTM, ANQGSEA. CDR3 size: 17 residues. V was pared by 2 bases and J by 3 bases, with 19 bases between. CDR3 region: CSVETQGGAKYTGELFF. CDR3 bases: TGCAGCGTTGAAACCCAAGGGGGGGCGAAGTACACCGGGGAGCTGTTTTTT.

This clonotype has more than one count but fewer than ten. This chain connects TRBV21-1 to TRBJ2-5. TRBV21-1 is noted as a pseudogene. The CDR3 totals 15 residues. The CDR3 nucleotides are TGTGCCAGCAGCAAAATCGACGGCCTTCGGGAGACCCAGTACTTC. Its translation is CASSKIDGLRETQYF.

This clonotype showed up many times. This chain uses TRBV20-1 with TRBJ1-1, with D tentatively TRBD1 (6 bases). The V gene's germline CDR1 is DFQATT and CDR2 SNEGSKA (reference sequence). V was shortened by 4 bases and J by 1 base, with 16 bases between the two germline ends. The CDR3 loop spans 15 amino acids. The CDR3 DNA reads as TGCAGTGCTACCACATTGGGGGCGGGGAACACTGAAGCTTTCTTT. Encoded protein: CSATTLGAGNTEAFF.

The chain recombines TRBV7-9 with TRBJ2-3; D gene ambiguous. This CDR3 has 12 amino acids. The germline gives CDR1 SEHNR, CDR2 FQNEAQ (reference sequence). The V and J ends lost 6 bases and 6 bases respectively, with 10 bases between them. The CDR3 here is CASSYQADTQYF. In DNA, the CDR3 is TGTGCCAGCAGTTATCAGGCTGATACGCAGTATTTT. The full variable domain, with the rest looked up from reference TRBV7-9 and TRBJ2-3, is DTGVSQNPRHKITKRGQNVTFRCDPISEHNRLYWYRQTLGQGPEFLTYFQNEAQLEKSRLLSDRFSAERPKGSFSTLEIQRTEQGDSAMYLCASSYQADTQYFGPGTRLTVL.

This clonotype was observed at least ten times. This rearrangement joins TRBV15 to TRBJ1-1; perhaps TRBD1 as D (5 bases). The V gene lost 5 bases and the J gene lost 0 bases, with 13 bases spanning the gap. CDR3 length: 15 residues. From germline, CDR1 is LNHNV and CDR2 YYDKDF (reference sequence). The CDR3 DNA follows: TGTGCCACCAGCTCGGTGGCAGGGCTGAACACTGAAGCTTTCTTT. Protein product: CATSSVAGLNTEAFF.

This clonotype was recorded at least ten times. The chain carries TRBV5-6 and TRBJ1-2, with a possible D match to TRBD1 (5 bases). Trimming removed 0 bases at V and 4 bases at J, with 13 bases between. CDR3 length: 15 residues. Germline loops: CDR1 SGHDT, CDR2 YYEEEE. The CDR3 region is CASSLAGTGGYGYTF. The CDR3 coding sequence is TGTGCCAGCAGCTTGGCCGGGACGGGAGGCTATGGCTACACCTTC.

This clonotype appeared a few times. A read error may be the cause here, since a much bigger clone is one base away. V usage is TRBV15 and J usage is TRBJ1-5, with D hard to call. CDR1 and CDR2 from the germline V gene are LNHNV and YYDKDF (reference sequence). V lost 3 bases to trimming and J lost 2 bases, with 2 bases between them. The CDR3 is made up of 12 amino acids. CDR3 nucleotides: TGTGCCACCAGCAGCTGCAATCAGCCCCAGCATTTT. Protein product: CATSSCNQPQHF.

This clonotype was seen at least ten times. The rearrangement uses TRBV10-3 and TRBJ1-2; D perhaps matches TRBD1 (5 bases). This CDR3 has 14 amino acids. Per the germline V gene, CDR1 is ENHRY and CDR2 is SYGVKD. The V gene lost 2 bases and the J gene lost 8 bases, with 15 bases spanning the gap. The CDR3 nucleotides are TGTGCCATCAGTGAGACGCAGGGATCGTTGGGCTACACCTTC. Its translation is CAISETQGSLGYTF.

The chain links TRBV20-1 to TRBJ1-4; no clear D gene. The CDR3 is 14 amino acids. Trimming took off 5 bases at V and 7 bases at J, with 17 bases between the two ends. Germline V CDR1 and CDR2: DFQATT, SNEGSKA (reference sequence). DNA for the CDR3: TGCAGTGCTCCCTCGGGAGGGTCGGGTGAAAAACTGTTTTTT. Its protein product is CSAPSGGSGEKLFF.

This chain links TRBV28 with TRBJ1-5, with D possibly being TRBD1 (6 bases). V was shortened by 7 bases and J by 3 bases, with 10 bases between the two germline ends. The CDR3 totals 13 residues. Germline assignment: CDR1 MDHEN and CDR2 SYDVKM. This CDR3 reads CASMRQVNQPQHF. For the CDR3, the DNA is TGTGCCAGCATGAGACAGGTCAATCAGCCCCAGCATTTT.

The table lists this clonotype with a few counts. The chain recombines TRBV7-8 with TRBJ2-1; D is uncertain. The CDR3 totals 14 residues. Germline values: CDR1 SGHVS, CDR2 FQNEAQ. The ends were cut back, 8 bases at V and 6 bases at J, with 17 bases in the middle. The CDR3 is CASVSDNLLNEQFF. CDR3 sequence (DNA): TGTGCCAGCGTGTCCGACAACCTCCTCAATGAGCAGTTCTTC.

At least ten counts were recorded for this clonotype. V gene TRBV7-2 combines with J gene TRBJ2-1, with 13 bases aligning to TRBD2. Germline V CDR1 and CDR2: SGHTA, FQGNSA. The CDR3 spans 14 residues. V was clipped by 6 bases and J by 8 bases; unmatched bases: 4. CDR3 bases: TGTGCCAGCAGTACTAGCGGGGGGGTAGATGAGCAGTTCTTC. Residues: CASSTSGGVDEQFF.

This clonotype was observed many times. CDR3 amino acids: CASSRIKMNTGKENTGELFF. The DNA of the CDR3 is TGTGCCAGCAGCCGGATTAAAATGAATACAGGGAAGGAAAACACCGGGGAGCTGTTTTTT. This chain links TRBV7-9 with TRBJ2-2, with D possibly matching TRBD1 (6 bases). Germline loops: CDR1 SEHNR, CDR2 FQNEAQ (reference sequence). V was trimmed by 5 bases and J by 2 bases, leaving 27 bases between them. CDR3 length: 20 amino acids.

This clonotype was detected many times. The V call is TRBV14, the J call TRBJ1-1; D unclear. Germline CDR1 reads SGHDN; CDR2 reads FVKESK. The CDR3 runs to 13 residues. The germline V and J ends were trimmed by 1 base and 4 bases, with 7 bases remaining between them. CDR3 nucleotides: TGTGCCAGCAGCCAAGTGTTATCCACTGAAGCTTTCTTT. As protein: CASSQVLSTEAFF.